This is a list of T cell receptor beta chains from one sample in a study of blood T cell repertoires in COVID-19. The repertoire was sequenced with immunoSEQ multiplex PCR; TCRdb's copy has only in-frame clones and lacks some. The sample carries more than 200,000 clones, 70% to 85% recorded once. The sequencing input was peripheral blood. These receptors all stem from a man older than 75 with acute or convalescent COVID-19. CDR3s leave out the opening cysteine and the closing phenylalanine or tryptophan.

14	TRBV6-5	TRBJ2-1	ASSYSGTGRRNEQF
11	TRBV18	TRBJ2-5	ASAGSYQETQY
12	TRBV24-1	TRBJ1-1	ATSEGQGNTEAF
11	TRBV11-2	TRBJ1-3	ASSLNLVNTIY
18	TRBV1	TRBJ2-2	TSSQCLKPGTASNTGELF
14	TRBV24-1	TRBJ2-3	ATSDSSLLGTDTQY
16	TRBV6-1	TRBJ1-2	ASSEAGAARRSRRGYT
13	TRBV27	TRBJ2-7	ASSLSTGGTYEQY
10	TRBV12-3/TRBV12-4	TRBJ2-2	ASSFQVGELF
12	TRBV5-1	TRBJ1-2	ASSLGGQGNGYT
15	TRBV28	TRBJ2-1	ASSATSWTSGGDEQF
17	TRBV9	TRBJ2-5	ASSPVGTSGTGIQETQY
12	TRBV6-6	TRBJ1-5	ASSYVNSNQPQH
10	TRBV5-6	TRBJ2-1	ASSFGGLEQF
14	TRBV19	TRBJ1-5	ASSSGPGSSNQPQH
13	TRBV21-1	TRBJ1-4	ASSGRQGRVEKLF
14	TRBV2	TRBJ2-6	ASTGQGNSGANVLT
13	TRBV25-1	TRBJ1-5	ASSATGQGNQPQH
13	TRBV19	TRBJ2-2	ASSLRTGSTGELF
13	TRBV9	TRBJ2-2	ASSLQGLGTGELF
12	TRBV6-1	TRBJ2-3	ASSEVAGGRTQY
13	TRBV7-8	TRBJ1-1	ASRPQGQLNTEAF
13	TRBV5-5	TRBJ2-1	ASSLGLRGGAEQF
13	TRBV3-1/TRBV3-2	TRBJ2-1	ASSQGGTYYNEQF
14	TRBV7-9	TRBJ1-4	ASSSINDLPNEKLF
14	TRBV7-8	TRBJ1-6	ASSFFPQGLNSPLH